What follows is one T cell receptor beta chain and its context. What it binds is not known. The data were obtained in a study of siplizumab effects on memory and regulatory T cells. Broader study findings: The average Treg-derived proportion among mappable alloreactive CD4+ clones was 65% to 80% with siplizumab versus under 35% in controls. Of the alloreactive clones, only a minor fraction mapped to unstimulated subsets.

V lost 3 bases to trimming and J lost 3 bases, with 6 bases between them. Germline lookup yields CDR1 SGHAT and CDR2 FQNNGV. The CDR3 runs to 13 residues. TCR templates numbering some 10^5 were assayed per sample. TCRdb keeps only in-frame clones here, not all; method: immunoSEQ multiplex PCR. The sample holds around 78,000 clones, about 89% seen once. The sequencing input was CD8+ T cells sorted from blood. The sequence was collected from a human donor in good health. The chain uses TRBV11-2 and TRBJ2-1; tentatively, D is TRBD1 (5 bases). The CDR3 region is CASSFTGYNEQFF. CDR3 bases: TGTGCCAGCAGCTTTACAGGCTACAATGAGCAGTTCTTC. Full variable domain (rest looked up from reference TRBV11-2 and TRBJ2-1): EAGVAQSPRYKIIEKRQSVAFWCNPISGHATLYWYQQILGQGPKLLIQFQNNGVVDDSQLPKDRFSAERLKGVDSTLKIQPAKLEDSAVYLCASSFTGYNEQFFGPGTRLTVL.